The rows below give T cell receptor beta chains drawn from one sample of a study of response to subunit inactivated influenza vaccine. TCRdb independently ran MiXCR on the RT-PCR reads; one entry per CDR3 protein. Of 400,000 to 650,000 distinct CDR3 sequences in the sample, approximately 6.9% were seen once. Specimen: PBMCs from blood, collected roughly 24 months after vaccination. The receptors were gathered from a man between 50 and 75 years old who received an inactivated influenza vaccine. Both conserved end residues are part of each CDR3. Fields, in order: CDR3 DNA, CDR3 protein, D gene, J gene, V gene, clone size. D genes are given only for firm matches. Clone size is shown for a subset of rows, as once, few, many or a class of expanded clone.

TGCAGTGCCTATAGCGGGATAATGGCAGATACGCAGTATTTT | CSAYSGIMADTQYF | TRBD2 | TRBJ2-3 | TRBV20-1 | -
TGTGCCAGCAGCTTTTCCCGGACAGGGAACTCCTACGAGCAGTACTTC | CASSFSRTGNSYEQYF | TRBD1 | TRBJ2-7 | TRBV5-6 | -
TGCGCCAGCAGCTTTAATAGGGTCACCTTAACCGAGCAGTACTTC | CASSFNRVTLTEQYF | - | TRBJ2-7 | TRBV5-1 | few
TGTGCCAGCACCGAAGAGGGGGGGGCAGTCTACCAAGAGACCCAGTACTTC | CASTEEGGAVYQETQYF | - | TRBJ2-5 | TRBV6-1 | -
TGTGCCAGCAGCCCTCTGGGACAGGGTCGTGGTAGTGAGCAGTTCTTC | CASSPLGQGRGSEQFF | TRBD1 | TRBJ2-1 | TRBV14 | -
TGCGCCAGCAGAGCGGGGGGTACAGATACGCAGTATTTT | CASRAGGTDTQYF | TRBD2 | TRBJ2-3 | TRBV10-2 | many
TGTGCCAGCCTTAAACTAGCGGGAAATTACGAGCAGTACTTC | CASLKLAGNYEQYF | TRBD2 | TRBJ2-7 | TRBV7-2 | -
TGCGCCAGCAGCCGGGGACATCCGAACACCGGGGAGCTGTTTTTT | CASSRGHPNTGELFF | - | TRBJ2-2 | TRBV4-1 | many
TGCAGCGTCACGACCGGGGACGGAACCAATCAGCCCCAGCATTTT | CSVTTGDGTNQPQHF | - | TRBJ1-5 | TRBV29-1 | few
TGCGCCAGCAGCTTGGAGACAGATACGCAGTATTTT | CASSLETDTQYF | - | TRBJ2-3 | TRBV5-1 | many
TGTGCCAGTAGCGACAGCGACTACTCTGGAAACACCATATATTTT | CASSDSDYSGNTIYF | - | TRBJ1-3 | TRBV19 | few
TGTGCCAGCAGCTTATTCTACCGTGGACAGGGTGCCAAAAACATTCAGTACTTC | CASSLFYRGQGAKNIQYF | TRBD1 | TRBJ2-4 | TRBV11-2 | few
TGTGCCAGCAGCTTAGGACCCCGGAGCACAGATACGCAGTATTTT | CASSLGPRSTDTQYF | - | TRBJ2-3 | TRBV11-1 | many
TGTGCCAGCAGTTCCGGGACTAGCGGGAGGGCCGGTGAGCAGTTCTTC | CASSSGTSGRAGEQFF | TRBD2 | TRBJ2-1 | TRBV12-3/TRBV12-4 | -
TGCAGTGCTAGAGAGCATGGGACAGATCAGCCCCAGCATTTT | CSAREHGTDQPQHF | TRBD1 | TRBJ1-5 | TRBV20-1 | many
TGTGCCAGCAGCCGGGAATGGGGCTACACCTTC | CASSREWGYTF | - | TRBJ1-2 | TRBV7-9 | -
TGTGCCAGCTCACGGCAGCAAAATGAGCAGTTCTTC | CASSRQQNEQFF | - | TRBJ2-1 | TRBV18 | -
TGTGCCAGCAGCTTAGCGGGGGTAACCTACGAGCAGTACTTC | CASSLAGVTYEQYF | TRBD2 | TRBJ2-7 | TRBV28 | many
TGTGCCAGCAGCCACTCCCCTAAGGGGGGCGATGAGCAGTTCTTC | CASSHSPKGGDEQFF | - | TRBJ2-1 | TRBV7-2 | -
TGTGCCATCAGTGATAAGGGGACAGGGGTTGAAAAACTGTTTTTT | CAISDKGTGVEKLFF | TRBD1 | TRBJ1-4 | TRBV10-3 | -
TGCGCCAGCAGCTTGGGTCAGGAGATAAATGAGCAGTTCTTC | CASSLGQEINEQFF | - | TRBJ2-1 | TRBV5-1 | many
TGTGCCAGCAGTTACTCAGAGGGATCTAATGAAAAACTGTTTTTT | CASSYSEGSNEKLFF | - | TRBJ1-4 | TRBV6-5 | many
TGTGCCAGCAGCTATGGGGACAGCCGCTCCTACGAGCAGTACTTC | CASSYGDSRSYEQYF | TRBD1 | TRBJ2-7 | TRBV7-2 | -
TGTGCCATCAGTGACCTATTCCGGGGTCCTACAGATACGCAGTATTTT | CAISDLFRGPTDTQYF | - | TRBJ2-3 | TRBV10-3 | many
TGTGCCAGCAGCAATAGCCGTCCCCGAGGCTCTGACACCATATATTTT | CASSNSRPRGSDTIYF | - | TRBJ1-3 | TRBV7-9 | few
TGTGCCAGCAGTCAGCGGGGGGGCACGCAGTATTTT | CASSQRGGTQYF | TRBD2 | TRBJ2-3 | TRBV6-6 | -
TGCAGCGTTGAAGAAGGGGGGAACACAGATACGCAGTATTTT | CSVEEGGNTDTQYF | - | TRBJ2-3 | TRBV29-1 | -
TGTGCCAGCGCGGGGCAGTCCGACTCTGGAAACACCATATATTTT | CASAGQSDSGNTIYF | - | TRBJ1-3 | TRBV18 | -
TGCGCCAGCAGCCAAGATGTTTCGGGGGCCGGATCGAACCAGTACTTC | CASSQDVSGAGSNQYF | - | TRBJ2-5 | TRBV4-3 | -
TGTGCCAGCAGCACCCACTCCGGGACAGAAGAGACCCAGTACTTC | CASSTHSGTEETQYF | TRBD1 | TRBJ2-5 | TRBV7-2 | few
TGTGCCTGGAGTGACTACAGGGGGCGGAACACTGAAGCTTTCTTT | CAWSDYRGRNTEAFF | TRBD1 | TRBJ1-1 | TRBV30 | few
TGTGCCAGCAGCTCGGCCACTAGCGGTTTAAACACCGGGGAGCTGTTTTTT | CASSSATSGLNTGELFF | TRBD2 | TRBJ2-2 | TRBV5-4 | -
TGTGCCAGTCAGCTTTGGGGGAAAGAAAAACTGTTTTTT | CASQLWGKEKLFF | - | TRBJ1-4 | TRBV28 | -
TGTGCCAGCAGTGCACAGGGATTACGGAATGAGCAGTTCTTC | CASSAQGLRNEQFF | - | TRBJ2-1 | TRBV2 | -
TGCGCCAGCAGCCGAGGAGGGACAACTAATGAAAAACTGTTTTTT | CASSRGGTTNEKLFF | - | TRBJ1-4 | TRBV4-3 | many
TGTGCCAGCAGCGGTAGCGGGGGCTCCTACAATGAGCAGTTCTTC | CASSGSGGSYNEQFF | TRBD2 | TRBJ2-1 | TRBV9 | many
TGTGCCAGCAGCCGAGGGACTAGCGGGAGGGGTACGCAGTATTTT | CASSRGTSGRGTQYF | TRBD2 | TRBJ2-3 | TRBV3-1 | few
TGCGCCAGCAGCCAACTCACCCGGACTAGCGGGGGCAGCCGAAAGGAGCAGTACTTC | CASSQLTRTSGGSRKEQYF | TRBD2 | TRBJ2-7 | TRBV4-1 | many
TGTGCCAGCAGCCAAGATTGGCTAGAAATGGACAATGAGCAGTTCTTC | CASSQDWLEMDNEQFF | - | TRBJ2-1 | TRBV4-2 | few
TGCGCCAGCAGCACCGGGGCGAACAAGGCGCCCCAGCATTTT | CASSTGANKAPQHF | - | TRBJ1-5 | TRBV5-1 | many
TGTGCCAGCAGCCAAGACCGTGTTCAAGAGACCCAGTACTTC | CASSQDRVQETQYF | - | TRBJ2-5 | TRBV3-1 | few
TGCAGCGTTGTGATGGGGGACCCCAATCAGCCCCAGCATTTT | CSVVMGDPNQPQHF | - | TRBJ1-5 | TRBV29-1 | few
TGTGCCAGTAAACCCCGGTCCAAGGGCTACGAGCAGTACTTC | CASKPRSKGYEQYF | - | TRBJ2-7 | TRBV6-1 | few
TGCGCCAGGTTGGACTTTTTGTCCTACGAGCAGTACTTC | CARLDFLSYEQYF | - | TRBJ2-7 | TRBV23-1 | -
TGTGCCAGCAGTCCTCTAGCGGGAATAAAAACCCAAGAGACCCAGTACTTC | CASSPLAGIKTQETQYF | TRBD2 | TRBJ2-5 | TRBV25-1 | few
TGTGCCAGCAGCCAAGATCAAAGGACAATCGAAAAACTGTTTTTT | CASSQDQRTIEKLFF | - | TRBJ1-4 | TRBV4-2 | few
TGTGCCAGCAGCCAAGCTGGGTTTGGAAACACCATATATTTT | CASSQAGFGNTIYF | - | TRBJ1-3 | TRBV3-1 | few
TGTGCCAGCAGTTACAGCCTGGGTTGGACAGGGAATGGCTACACCTTC | CASSYSLGWTGNGYTF | TRBD1 | TRBJ1-2 | TRBV6-5 | -
TGTGCCAGCAGCGCGGGACTGCAGAACACTGAAGCTTTCTTT | CASSAGLQNTEAFF | - | TRBJ1-1 | TRBV7-9 | -
TGTGCCAGCAGCGTAGGTCCCGGGACAGGAATGAACACTGAAGCTTTCTTT | CASSVGPGTGMNTEAFF | TRBD1 | TRBJ1-1 | TRBV9 | many
TGCGCCAGCAGCCAACTACAGGTCACCGGGGAGCTGTTTTTT | CASSQLQVTGELFF | - | TRBJ2-2 | TRBV4-3 | -
TGCGCCAGCAGCGAAGGGACTAGGCGAGAGACCCAGTACTTC | CASSEGTRRETQYF | TRBD2 | TRBJ2-5 | TRBV5-1 | many